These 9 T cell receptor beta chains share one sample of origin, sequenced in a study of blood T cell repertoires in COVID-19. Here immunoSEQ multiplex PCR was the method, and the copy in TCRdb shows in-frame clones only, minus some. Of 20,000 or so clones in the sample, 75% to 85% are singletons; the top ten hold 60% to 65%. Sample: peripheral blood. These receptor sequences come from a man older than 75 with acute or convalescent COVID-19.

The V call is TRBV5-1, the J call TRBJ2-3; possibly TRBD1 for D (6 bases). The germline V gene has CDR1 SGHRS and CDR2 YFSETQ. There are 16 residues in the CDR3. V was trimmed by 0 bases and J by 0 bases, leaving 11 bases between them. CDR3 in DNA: TGCGCCAGCAGCTTGGAGGGGACACTCAGCACAGATACGCAGTATTTT. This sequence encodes CASSLEGTLSTDTQYF.

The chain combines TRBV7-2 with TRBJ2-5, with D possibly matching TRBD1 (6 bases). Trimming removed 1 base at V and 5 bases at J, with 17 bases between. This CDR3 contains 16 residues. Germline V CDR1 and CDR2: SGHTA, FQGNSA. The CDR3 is CASSLEQGRIGETQYF. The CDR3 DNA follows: TGTGCCAGCAGCTTAGAACAGGGACGGATCGGGGAGACCCAGTACTTC.

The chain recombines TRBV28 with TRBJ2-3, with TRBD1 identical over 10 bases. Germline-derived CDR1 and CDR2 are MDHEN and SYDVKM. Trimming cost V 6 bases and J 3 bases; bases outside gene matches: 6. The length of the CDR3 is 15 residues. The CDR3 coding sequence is TGTGCCAGCAGGTCCGGACAGGGGGAAACAGATACGCAGTATTTT. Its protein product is CASRSGQGETDTQYF. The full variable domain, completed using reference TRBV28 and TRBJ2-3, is DVKVTQSSRYLVKRTGEKVFLECVQDMDHENMFWYRQDPGLGLRLIYFSYDVKMKEKGDIPEGYSVSREKKERFSLILESASTNQTSMYLCASRSGQGETDTQYFGPGTRLTVL.

The CDR3 region has the DNA TGTGCCAGTAGTGTAACCGGGACAGGGTATCACGAGCAGTACTTC. Encoded protein: CASSVTGTGYHEQYF. The chain carries TRBV19 and TRBJ2-7; 9 bases are a match to TRBD1. This CDR3 region has 15 residues. Losses at the gene ends were 5 bases for V and 5 bases for J; bases not matched to a gene: 10. CDR1 and CDR2 (germline): LNHDA, SQIVND (reference sequence). Full variable domain (outside the CDR3, taken from reference TRBV19 and TRBJ2-7): DGGITQSPKYLFRKEGQNVTLSCEQNLNHDAMYWYRQDPGQGLRLIYYSQIVNDFQKGDIAEGYSVSREKKESFPLTVTSAQKNPTAFYLCASSVTGTGYHEQYFGPGTRLTVT.

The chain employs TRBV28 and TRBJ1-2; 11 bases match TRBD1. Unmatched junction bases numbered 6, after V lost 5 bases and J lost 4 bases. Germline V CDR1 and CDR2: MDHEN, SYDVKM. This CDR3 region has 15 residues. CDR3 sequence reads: CASSGGTGGTYGYTF. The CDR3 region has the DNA TGTGCCAGCAGTGGGGGGACAGGGGGGACCTATGGCTACACCTTC.

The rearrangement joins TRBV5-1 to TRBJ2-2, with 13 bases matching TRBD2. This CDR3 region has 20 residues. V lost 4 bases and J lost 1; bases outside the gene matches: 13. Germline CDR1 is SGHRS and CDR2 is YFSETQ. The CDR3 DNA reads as TGCGCCAGCAGCCTCGGACAGACTAGACTAGCGGGGGGGAACACCGGGGAGCTGTTTTTT. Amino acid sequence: CASSLGQTRLAGGNTGELFF.

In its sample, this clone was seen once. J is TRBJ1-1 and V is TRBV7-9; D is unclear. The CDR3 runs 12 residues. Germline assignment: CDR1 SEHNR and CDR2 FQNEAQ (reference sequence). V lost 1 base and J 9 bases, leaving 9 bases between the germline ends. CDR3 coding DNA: TGTGCCAGCAGCTTAGTAGCGGGCAAAGCTTTCTTT. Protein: CASSLVAGKAFF.

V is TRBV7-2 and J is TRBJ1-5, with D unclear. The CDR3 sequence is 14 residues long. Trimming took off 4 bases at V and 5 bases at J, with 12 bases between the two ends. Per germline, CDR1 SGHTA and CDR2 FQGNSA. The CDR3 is CASSSTNSYQPQHF. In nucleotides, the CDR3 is TGTGCCAGCAGCTCGACTAACAGCTATCAGCCCCAGCATTTT.

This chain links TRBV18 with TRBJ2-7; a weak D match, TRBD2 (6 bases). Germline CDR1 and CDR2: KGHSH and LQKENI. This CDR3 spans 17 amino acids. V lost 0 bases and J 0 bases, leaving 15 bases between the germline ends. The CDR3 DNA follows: TGTGCCAGCTCACCACCGAACCGGGACGGGAGCTCCTACGAGCAGTACTTC. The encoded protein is CASSPPNRDGSSYEQYF.